The 5 T cell receptor beta chains below were found in one sample sequenced in a study of T cell changes during pregnancy in multiple sclerosis. Produced via immunoSEQ multiplex PCR; TCRdb's table is partial and in-frame only. The repertoire has fewer than 95,000 clones, approximately 94% of them found once; the top ten carry 2% to 2.5%. This sample comprised peripheral blood, obtained in the third trimester of pregnancy. These receptors originate from a female donor with multiple sclerosis, enrolled in a pregnancy study.

This CDR3 reads CASSLTGPPIATNEKLFF. As DNA, the CDR3 is TGTGCCAGCAGTTTAACAGGTCCCCCGATAGCAACTAATGAAAAACTGTTTTTT. J is TRBJ1-4 and V is TRBV28; D might be TRBD1 (5 bases). Between the trimmed V and J ends, which lost 2 bases and 0 bases, there was a span of 16 bases. CDR3 length: 18 residues. Germline lookup yields CDR1 MDHEN and CDR2 SYDVKM. Based on the CDR3 plus reference TRBV28 and TRBJ1-4, the full variable domain is DVKVTQSSRYLVKRTGEKVFLECVQDMDHENMFWYRQDPGLGLRLIYFSYDVKMKEKGDIPEGYSVSREKKERFSLILESASTNQTSMYLCASSLTGPPIATNEKLFFGSGTQLSVL.

This chain uses TRBV19 with TRBJ2-7; a weak D match, TRBD1 (6 bases). CDR3 size: 11 residues. Germline V gene data show CDR1 as LNHDA and CDR2 as SQIVND (reference sequence). DNA of the CDR3: TGTATTTCAGGGGAAGTCTACGAGCAGTACTTC. This encodes CISGEVYEQYF.

The rearrangement joins TRBV5-1 to TRBJ1-2, with D uncertain. Trimming pared 0 bases from V and 4 bases from J, leaving 13 bases between. This CDR3 contains 15 residues. Germline CDR1 and CDR2: SGHRS and YFSETQ. The chain's CDR3 is CASSLDPFGGYGYTF. The CDR3, as DNA: TGCGCCAGCAGCTTGGATCCGTTCGGTGGCTATGGCTACACCTTC.

This sequence joins TRBV9 and TRBJ2-7; 8 bases match TRBD2. Trimming removed 4 bases from V and 2 bases from J; junction bases left unmatched: 8. Germline CDR1 reads SGDLS; CDR2 reads YYNGEE. This CDR3 has 15 residues. The CDR3 DNA reads TGTGCCAGCAGCCCCAGAGCGGGAGAGGCCTACGAGCAGTACTTC. The encoded protein is CASSPRAGEAYEQYF.

V usage is TRBV9 and J usage is TRBJ2-5; 13 bases align to TRBD2. V lost 2 bases to trimming and J lost 1 base; unmatched junction nucleotides: 5. CDR1 is SGDLS, CDR2 YYNGEE, per germline. The CDR3 has 17 residues. Here the CDR3 DNA reads TGTGCCAGCAGCGTGGGACTAGCGGGAATAAGCCAAGAGACCCAGTACTTC. Amino acid sequence: CASSVGLAGISQETQYF.